One and the same sample provided the 7 T cell receptor beta chains below, sequenced in a study of T cell repertoires in cytomegalovirus infection. MiXCR, applied by TCRdb to the reads, yields one record per CDR3 protein. Among some 100,000 distinct CDR3 sequences, 20% to 30% were seen once, and the ten largest hold around 40%. Sample: CD8+ T cells from PBMCs. These receptor sequences come from a human donor in good health (CMV status not recorded). Some clones in this sample may be carry-over from other donors' samples.

Comment on this clonotype: A much larger clone differs from this one at a single base, so this may be a read error. CDR3 DNA sequence: TGTGCCAGCAACCAAGCCGGCACCTTTAATGAGCAGTTCTTC. Translating gives CASNQAGTFNEQFF. The rearrangement uses TRBV3-1 and TRBJ2-1; D unresolved. Germline loops: CDR1 LGHDT, CDR2 YNNKEL (reference sequence). The CDR3 totals 14 residues.

This clonotype was seen repeatedly, ten times or more. The rearrangement links TRBV7-8 to TRBJ1-5; no clear D gene. Germline values: CDR1 SGHVS, CDR2 FQNEAQ. This CDR3 region has 15 residues. Trimming removed 5 bases at V and 2 bases at J, with 13 bases between. CDR3 DNA: TGTGCCAGCAGCCCCGGTGGGTCTGGCAATCAGCCCCAGCATTTT. Translated: CASSPGGSGNQPQHF.

This clonotype was seen only a few times. The rearrangement links TRBV11-2 to TRBJ2-7; maybe TRBD1 (7 bases). Germline CDR1 reads SGHAT; CDR2 reads FQNNGV. The CDR3 has 17 amino acids. V lost 5 bases and J lost 0, with 20 bases in between. In nucleotides, the CDR3 is TGTGCCAGCAGCCCCTCCCGAGGGGGCGGGGACTCCTACGAGCAGTACTTC. Translated: CASSPSRGGGDSYEQYF.

This clonotype rates as medium-sized. The rearrangement joins TRBV7-8 to TRBJ2-7, with a possible D match to TRBD1 (6 bases). This CDR3 contains 15 residues. V lost 2 bases and J 0 bases, leaving 11 bases between the germline ends. Germline V gene data show CDR1 as SGHVS and CDR2 as FQNEAQ. The CDR3 loop is CASSLMTGSSYEQYF. The DNA for the CDR3 is TGTGCCAGCAGCTTAATGACAGGTAGCTCCTACGAGCAGTACTTC.

This clonotype came up once. A much larger clone sits a single nucleotide away, making a read error possible. The chain couples TRBV28 to TRBJ2-4; D uncertain. Germline V gives CDR1 MDHEN, CDR2 SYDVKM. The CDR3 sequence is 16 residues long. For the CDR3, the DNA is TGTGCCAGCAGTTTAGTCCAGGCGATAGCCAAAAACTTTCAGTACTTC. Amino acid sequence: CASSLVQAIAKNFQYF. Using reference TRBV28 and TRBJ2-4 for the parts outside the CDR3, the full variable domain is DVKVTQSSRYLVKRTGEKVFLECVQDMDHENMFWYRQDPGLGLRLIYFSYDVKMKEKGDIPEGYSVSREKKERFSLILESASTNQTSMYLCASSLVQAIAKNFQYFGAGTRLSVL.

This clonotype was counted between two and nine times. As DNA, the CDR3 is TGTGCCAGTACCCAGGGTGACGCCGGGGAGCTGTTTTTT. Protein product: CASTQGDAGELFF. The chain carries TRBV19 and TRBJ2-2; D perhaps matches TRBD1 (5 bases). The CDR3 has 13 amino acids. V was trimmed by 7 bases and J by 6 bases, leaving 12 bases between them. Germline V gene sequence: CDR1 LNHDA, CDR2 SQIVND (reference sequence).

This clonotype was recorded at least ten times. J is TRBJ1-2 and V is TRBV7-2; maybe TRBD1 (5 bases). The CDR3 runs 16 residues. V lost 6 bases, J lost 0 bases, and 17 bases lay in between. Germline lookup yields CDR1 SGHTA and CDR2 FQGNSA. As DNA, the CDR3 is TGTGCCAGCAGGGCCCCGGGACTCTCAGCTAACTATGGCTACACCTTC. Protein sequence: CASRAPGLSANYGYTF.